This TCR beta chain stems from a study of OX40 agonist ivuxolimab in advanced cancers. Overall study context: Patients were 82.7% male with ages roughly 20 to 85, mean 60.

TCRdb's table, derived via immunoSEQ multiplex PCR, lists solely in-frame clones and lacks some. The data hold 85,000 to 100,000 clones, with 85% to 90% observed a single time. V gave up 3 bases and J gave up 6 bases; unmatched junction bases: 11. Germline V gene lookup returns CDR1 LNHDA and CDR2 SQIVND (reference sequence). The length of the CDR3 is 16 residues. V usage is TRBV19 and J usage is TRBJ2-3, with 8 positions matching TRBD2. Specimen: CD4+ or CD8+ T cells sorted from blood, collected in a trial of the OX40 agonist ivuxolimab. This clonotype was obtained from an adult with an advanced solid tumor such as melanoma, head and neck, liver or kidney cancer. CDR3: CASSILGLASMDTQYF. CDR3 nucleotide sequence: TGTGCCAGTAGTATCCTAGGACTAGCTTCGATGGATACGCAGTATTTT.